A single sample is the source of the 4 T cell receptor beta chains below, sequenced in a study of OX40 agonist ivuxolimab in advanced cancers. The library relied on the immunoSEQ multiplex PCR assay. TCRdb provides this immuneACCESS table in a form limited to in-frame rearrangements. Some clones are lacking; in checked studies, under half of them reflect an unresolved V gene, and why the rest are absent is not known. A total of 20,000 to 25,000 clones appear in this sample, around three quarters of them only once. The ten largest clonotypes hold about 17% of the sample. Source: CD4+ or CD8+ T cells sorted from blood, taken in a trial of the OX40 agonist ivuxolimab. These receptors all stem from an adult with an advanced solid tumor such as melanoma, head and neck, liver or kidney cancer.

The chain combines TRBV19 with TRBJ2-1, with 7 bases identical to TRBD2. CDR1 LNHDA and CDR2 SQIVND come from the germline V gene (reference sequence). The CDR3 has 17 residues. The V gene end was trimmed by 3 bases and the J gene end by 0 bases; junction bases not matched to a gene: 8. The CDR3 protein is CASSISGAPRSYNEQFF. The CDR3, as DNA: TGTGCCAGTAGTATCAGCGGGGCTCCCCGCTCCTACAATGAGCAGTTCTTC. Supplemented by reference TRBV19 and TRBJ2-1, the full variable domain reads DGGITQSPKYLFRKEGQNVTLSCEQNLNHDAMYWYRQDPGQGLRLIYYSQIVNDFQKGDIAEGYSVSREKKESFPLTVTSAQKNPTAFYLCASSISGAPRSYNEQFFGPGTRLTVL.

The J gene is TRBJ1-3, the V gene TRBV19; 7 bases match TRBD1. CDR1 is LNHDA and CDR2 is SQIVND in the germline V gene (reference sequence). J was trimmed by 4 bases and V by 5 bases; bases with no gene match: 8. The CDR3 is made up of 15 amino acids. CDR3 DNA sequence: TGTGCCAGTAGTTGGGGGACAGCCATCGGAAACACCATATATTTT. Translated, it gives CASSWGTAIGNTIYF.

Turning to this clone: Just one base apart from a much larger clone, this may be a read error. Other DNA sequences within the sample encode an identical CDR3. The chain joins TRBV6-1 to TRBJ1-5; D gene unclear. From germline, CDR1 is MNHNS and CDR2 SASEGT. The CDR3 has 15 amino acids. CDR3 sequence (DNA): TGCGCCAGCAGTGAATGGACGGGTTTTGGCCAGCCCCAGCATTTT. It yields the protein CASSEWTGFGQPQHF.

This CDR3 reads CASSIISDTQYF. CDR3 coding DNA: TGTGCCAGTAGTATTATTTCAGATACGCAGTATTTT. V gene TRBV19 combines with J gene TRBJ2-3; D uncertain. Trimming removed 3 bases from V and 4 bases from J, with 5 bases in between. The CDR3 has 12 residues. Per germline, CDR1 LNHDA and CDR2 SQIVND (reference sequence).